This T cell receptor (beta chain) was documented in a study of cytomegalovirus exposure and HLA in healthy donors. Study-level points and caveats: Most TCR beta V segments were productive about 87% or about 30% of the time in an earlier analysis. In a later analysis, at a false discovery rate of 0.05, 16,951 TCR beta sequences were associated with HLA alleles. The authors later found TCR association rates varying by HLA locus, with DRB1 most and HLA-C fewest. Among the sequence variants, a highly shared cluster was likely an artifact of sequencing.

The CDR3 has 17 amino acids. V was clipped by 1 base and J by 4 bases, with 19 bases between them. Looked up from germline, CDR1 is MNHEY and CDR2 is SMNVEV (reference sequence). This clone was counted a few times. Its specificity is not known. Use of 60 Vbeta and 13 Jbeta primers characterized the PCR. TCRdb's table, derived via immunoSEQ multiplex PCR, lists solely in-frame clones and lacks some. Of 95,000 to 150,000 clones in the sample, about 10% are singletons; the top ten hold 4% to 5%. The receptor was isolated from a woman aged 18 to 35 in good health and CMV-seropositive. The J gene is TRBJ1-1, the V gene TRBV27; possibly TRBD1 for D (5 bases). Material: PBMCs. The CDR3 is CASSLLAPLQGGTEAFF. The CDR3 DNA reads TGTGCCAGCAGTTTATTGGCCCCCCTCCAGGGTGGCACTGAAGCTTTCTTT.